This TCR beta chain was observed in a study of lymphopenia after photon versus proton radiotherapy. General study results and limits: After lymphocyte nadir, photon-treated repertoires showed oligoclonal expansion, especially CD8+ Temra.

Repertoires were generated with immunoSEQ multiplex PCR, while TCRdb's copy carries only in-frame clones and drops some. The sample yields fewer than 65,000 clones, around 87% seen once. Details on this clone: The antigen is undetermined.

The clonotype was recovered from a man between 40 and 49 years old with gastric cancer. Sample: peripheral blood, taken from a patient treated with photon-based radiotherapy.

CDR3 in amino acids: CASCQGMNTEAFF. The CDR3 nucleotides read TGTGCCAGCTGTCAGGGGATGAACACTGAAGCTTTCTTT. This rearrangement joins TRBV2 to TRBJ1-1, with D maybe TRBD1 (6 bases). The CDR3 is made up of 13 amino acids. The germline CDR1 and CDR2 sequences are SNHLY and FYNNEI. V was clipped by 8 bases and J by 0 bases, with 10 bases between them.